This paragraph covers one T cell receptor (beta chain) sequence. No antigen is known for it. Nothing much larger sits one base from this clone, and base qualities are not available. The data derive from a study of shared clonotypes between healthy human individuals (dated by TCRdb to 2019 to 2021). In the study overall: The cohort comprised a couple of women and a few men aged 18 to 49 years. For each donor, CD4 naive and CD4 memory were each run on three plates, CD8 naive on two plates, and CD8 memory on one plate. To estimate repertoire size and how much clonotypes are shared between individuals, the study performed deep sequencing of blood TCR repertoires from five healthy adults. Libraries were prepared and TCR repertoires were sequenced by different laboratories using diverse techniques, in order to increase sequencing depth and limit assay-specific biases. Leukapheresis yielded between about 0.9 and 10 billion PBMCs per donor.

Donors were healthy HIV-negative adults with no recently reported acute infections or vaccinations. Every donor was a Caucasian adult living in Nashville, Tennessee, USA. CD4+ T cells were enriched by magnetic negative selection; naive cells were then positively selected on CD45RA, and the negative fraction formed the memory subset. Blood was collected by leukapheresis, and PBMCs were isolated by Ficoll-Histopaque density gradient centrifugation and then cryopreserved in liquid nitrogen vapor phase. Purity and quantity of every magnetically sorted T cell population were checked by analytical flow cytometry. From each sorted fraction, genomic DNA was isolated and quantified by UV absorbance on a Nanodrop 2000c. The junction carries 11 bases between V and J, which are trimmed by 2 bases and 2 bases respectively. Reading the germline V gene gives CDR1 SQVTM and CDR2 ANQGSEA. Inclusive of the bounding cysteine and phenylalanine, the CDR3 is 14 residues long. Only the CDR3 part of the read is kept: 42 bases, read in frame from the first base.

Using the deep immunoSEQ assay, multiplex PCR amplified TCR CDR3 regions from genomic DNA. Extracted genomic DNA from each cell subset was distributed evenly across all wells of several immunoSEQ 96-well plates, and each plate was treated as a replicate. For sorted subsets, approximately 210 ng of genomic DNA, equivalent to 25,000 to 35,000 T cell genomes, went into each replicate PCR. Purified libraries were measured with a Qubit 3.0 fluorometer, size-checked on a Bioanalyzer 2100, and measured again with the KAPA Library Quantification kit. A separate single-read 150-cycle Illumina NextSeq 550 flow cell was used to sequence each immunoSEQ 96-well plate. Per the authors' processing: Because only junctional sequences without quality scores were contained in the immunoSEQ output, filtering matching that applied to full-length reads could not be performed. To assign V/J genes and CDR3, sequences were annotated using PyIR, a Python wrapper for IgBLAST v1.9, with IMGT germline references. Reads were removed for weak V/J assignments (E-value above 1e-6), missing CDR3, stop codons, out-of-frame junctions, or ambiguous translated residues. A V3J clonotype was defined by an identical inferred V gene, J gene, and CDR3 amino acid sequence. Percentage overlap between repertoires was calculated by dividing the number of shared unique clonotypes by the size of the smaller repertoire. Repertoire richness was assessed with RTK rarefaction, the Chao1 estimator, and Recon v2.1 estimates of unobserved clonotypes. Generation probabilities for all TCRbeta clonotypes obtained by the gDNA method from several donors were computed using OLGA. TCRdb's version of the immuneACCESS table is confined to in-frame rearrangements and falls short of the full clone set. An unresolved V gene accounts for under half of the shortfall where checked; the remainder is of unknown origin. The D gene and trimming were derived from the DNA, and the V and J assignments and clone size from that table. This sample lists about 1.4 million clones; more than 95% were detected once. The ten largest clones add up to approximately 1% of the sample.

What the work shows at the level of the full study, not this receptor alone: Roughly 5% of naive CD4, roughly 3.5% of naive CD8, around 2.3% of memory CD4, and 0.4% of memory CD8 clonotypes were shared across several donors. Because the study included only a small number of donors, the genetic and exposure-history diversity represented was limited. Pairwise subsampling indicated that sequencing depth was expected to affect the degree of clonotype sharing among donors. Compared with non-shared clonotypes, the clonotypes found in all four sorted-subset donors had higher generation probabilities. Even with the large sequencing depth, rarefaction of the sorted-subset datasets indicated that sequencing was incomplete. Sampling was limited to blood, and TCR repertoires in tissue likely differ from TCR repertoires in blood. Estimated clonotype richness was generally larger for naive than for memory subsets.

The clonotype was recovered from a man younger than 40 in good health. Sequenced input: naive CD4+ T cells sorted from blood. According to the study, the label for this sample's cell subset or site signals: CD45RA+ positively selected. The chain is assembled from TRBV29-1 and TRBJ2-3; confidence is insufficient to name the D gene. Here is the DNA: TGCAGCGTTGAATCGACCGGGCCCACAGATACGCAGTATTTT. Its protein is CSVESTGPTDTQYF.